This T cell receptor (beta chain) comes out of a study of cytomegalovirus exposure and HLA in healthy donors. Regarding the study as a whole: Because they were indistinguishable, some V segments, including TRBV6-2 and TRBV6-3, were excluded. Some public TCRs appeared in many individuals, while most sequences were rare. Trimming of TCR beta V- and J-genes showed a link, identified in a later analysis, to a missense DCLRE1C variant.

A note on this clone: Its specificity is not known.

The PCR was carried out with 60 Vbeta primers and 13 Jbeta primers. In the original workflow: An analysis that came later counted approximately 76 million unique TCR beta chains, approximately 9.9 million shared. The assay was immunoSEQ multiplex PCR, and TCRdb's table has in-frame clones only and misses some. V and J calls plus clone size are reproduced from that table; the DNA served to infer D and trimming. The sample gives around 140,000 clones, approximately 79% of which show up once; roughly 2.9% is in the top ten. Trimming cost V 2 bases and J 4 bases, with 12 bases left between them. CDR3 length equals 14 residues. The germline V gene has CDR1 SGHVS and CDR2 FQNEAQ.

Input material: PBMCs. The chain couples TRBV7-8 to TRBJ2-7; tentatively, D is TRBD1 (5 bases). The receptor comes from a woman in her 30s in good health and CMV-seronegative. The CDR3 coding sequence is TGTGCCAGCAGCTTATCCAGGGATCGGTACGAGCAGTACTTC. Protein: CASSLSRDRYEQYF. Based on the CDR3 plus reference TRBV7-8 and TRBJ2-7, the full variable domain is GAGVSQSPRYKVAKRGQDVALRCDPISGHVSLFWYQQALGQGPEFLTYFQNEAQLDKSGLPSDRFFAERPEGSVSTLKIQRTQQEDSAVYLCASSLSRDRYEQYFGPGTRLTVT.